A selection of T cell receptor beta chains follows, all from one sample in a study of post-analysis software for immune sequencing data. TCRdb re-called the PCR reads through MiXCR, storing one row per CDR3 protein. Seen here are 450,000 or so distinct CDR3 sequences, under 55% observed once, and the top ten hold about 12%. The sequenced sample consisted of blood. All receptors come from a girl aged 10 to 17 with multiple sclerosis. The CDR3 runs from the conserved cysteine through the conserved F or W. D genes are given only for firm matches. Rows may omit the clone size; those that give it use once, few, many or a size class.

J gene,D gene,clone size,V gene,CDR3 DNA,CDR3 protein
TRBJ2-5,TRBD2,once,TRBV6-5,TGTGCCAGCAGTGTGACTAGCGTCGAGACCCAGTACTTC,CASSVTSVETQYF
TRBJ2-1,TRBD2,once,TRBV28,TGTGCCAGCAGTACCCGCGGACTAGCGGGAGGGGTACCGAATGAGCAGTTCTTC,CASSTRGLAGGVPNEQFF
TRBJ1-2,NA,NA,TRBV3-1,TGTGCCAGCAGCCAAGACATGGGACTTCAAACCAACTTTAACTATGGCTACACCTTC,CASSQDMGLQTNFNYGYTF
TRBJ1-2,NA,NA,TRBV20-1,TGCAGTGCTTGGGAGGACACGGGGGGTAGGGGTGGCTACACCTTC,CSAWEDTGGRGGYTF
TRBJ1-1,NA,NA,TRBV9,TGTGCCAGCAGCGGCCCGACTGGTGAAGCTTTCTTT,CASSGPTGEAFF
TRBJ2-7,NA,NA,TRBV29-1,TGCAGCGTAGAGCTCCCGGGCTATAGAGGTTACGAGCAGTACTTC,CSVELPGYRGYEQYF
TRBJ2-3,TRBD1,NA,TRBV7-8,TGTGCCAGCAGCTTGATGGACAGGGACACCGATACGCAGTATTTT,CASSLMDRDTDTQYF
TRBJ1-1,NA,few,TRBV11-2,TGTGCCAGCAGTTCCTGGGACACTGAAGCTTTCTTT,CASSSWDTEAFF
TRBJ2-7,TRBD1,NA,TRBV29-1,TGCAGCGCTGAGCCCTCTAGGGACAGCGGCTCCTACGAGCAGTACTTC,CSAEPSRDSGSYEQYF
TRBJ1-2,NA,NA,TRBV20-1,TGCAGTGCTAGAGTCCTCGGGCTTAACTATGGCTACACCTTC,CSARVLGLNYGYTF
TRBJ2-1,TRBD2,few,TRBV13,TGTGCCAGCAGCTTAGTTACTAGCGGGACACATTACAATGAGCAGTTCTTC,CASSLVTSGTHYNEQFF
TRBJ2-5,NA,NA,TRBV7-7,TGTGCTAGCAGCTTCGGGAACAGCCAAGAGACCCAGTACTTC,CASSFGNSQETQYF
TRBJ2-1,TRBD2,few,TRBV6-1,TGTGCCAGCAGCCGCAAGCCTTCGGGACTAACTGGGAATGAGCAGTTCTTC,CASSRKPSGLTGNEQFF
TRBJ1-1,NA,NA,TRBV28,TGTGCCAGCAGAGATCTTAACGCTGAAGCTTTCTTT,CASRDLNAEAFF
TRBJ2-7,NA,NA,TRBV15,TGTGCCACCAGCTCTTTGGGGGCCAGCGAGCAGTACTTC,CATSSLGASEQYF
TRBJ1-1,NA,NA,TRBV4-1,TGCGCCAGTAGCCAAGAGAAACGGCGGATGAACACTGAAGCTTTCTTT,CASSQEKRRMNTEAFF
TRBJ2-7,NA,once,TRBV7-9,TGTGCCAGCAGCCCCCCATTTACCTCCTACGAGCAGTACTTC,CASSPPFTSYEQYF
TRBJ2-7,NA,NA,TRBV20-1,TGCAGTGCTAGAGCCCGGGACGGGCTCTCCTACGAGCAGTACTTC,CSARARDGLSYEQYF
TRBJ1-2,TRBD1,NA,TRBV4-1,TGCGCCAGCAGCCAGAACCTCGGACAGGCCTATGGCTACACCTTC,CASSQNLGQAYGYTF
TRBJ2-1,TRBD1,few,TRBV6-2/TRBV6-3,TGTGCCAGCAGTTACGAAGGGGGCGGACTGAACAATGAGCAGTTCTTC,CASSYEGGGLNNEQFF
TRBJ1-5,TRBD1,NA,TRBV9,TGTGCCAGCGGACAGGGGGGATTAAGGGATCAGCCCCAGCATTTT,CASGQGGLRDQPQHF
TRBJ1-2,NA,few,TRBV11-2,TGTGCCAGCAGCCCCATTAGTTCGAGAGACTATGGCTACACCTTC,CASSPISSRDYGYTF
TRBJ2-3,TRBD2,few,TRBV24-1,TGTGCCACCAGTGATCGCGGACTAGCGGGGACAGATACGCAGTATTTT,CATSDRGLAGTDTQYF
TRBJ2-2,TRBD2,NA,TRBV2,TGTGCCAGCAGTGAAGCGAAGGGACTAGCGGGAGGGGAGCGGAACACCGGGGAGCTGTTTTTT,CASSEAKGLAGGERNTGELFF